Following are 18 T cell receptor beta chains from one sample sequenced in a study of shared clonotypes between healthy human individuals. Sequencing was performed with immunoSEQ multiplex PCR; in TCRdb, only in-frame clones are kept and a portion is missing. The sample carries about 800,000 clones, roughly 96% recorded once. The naive CD8 subset, CD45RO-negative cells positively selected for CCR7, excluded terminally differentiated effector memory CD45RA+ cells. Input material: naive CD8+ T cells sorted from blood. Source of these receptors: a man between 25 and 39 years old in good health.

The chain uses TRBV18 and TRBJ1-1; TRBD1 might be the D (5 bases). The CDR3 sequence is 15 residues long. Germline CDR1 is KGHSH and CDR2 is LQKENI. The V gene lost 0 bases and the J gene lost 0 bases, with 8 bases spanning the gap. Here the CDR3 reads CASSPPAGLNTEAFF. The CDR3 DNA reads TGTGCCAGCTCACCACCGGCAGGGCTGAACACTGAAGCTTTCTTT.

The V gene is TRBV27, the J gene TRBJ2-7, with D unclear. Germline V CDR1 and CDR2: MNHEY, SMNVEV (reference sequence). The CDR3 extends over 15 amino acids. V was cut by 1 base and J by 2 bases, with 12 bases left in between. The CDR3: CASSLFPDGPYEQYF. The CDR3 bases are TGTGCCAGCAGTTTATTCCCGGACGGACCCTACGAGCAGTACTTC.

The CDR3 loop is CASSTWTSKEADTQYF. DNA for the CDR3: TGTGCCAGCAGCACCTGGACCTCGAAAGAAGCAGATACGCAGTATTTT. The chain carries TRBV11-2 and TRBJ2-3; D gene unclear. Trimming shortened V by 5 bases and J by 4 bases, and 19 bases separated the two germline ends. CDR3 length equals 16 residues. Germline V lookup: CDR1 SGHAT, CDR2 FQNNGV.

The J gene is TRBJ1-2, the V gene TRBV7-6; TRBD1 matches at 7 bases. This CDR3 has 14 amino acids. Trimming took 3 bases from V and 6 from J; bases not matched to a gene: 7. Germline lookup yields CDR1 SGHVS and CDR2 FNYEAQ. This CDR3 reads CASSLKQGRDGYTF. CDR3 nucleotide sequence: TGTGCCAGCAGCTTGAAACAGGGGAGAGATGGCTACACCTTC.

J is TRBJ2-3 and V is TRBV2; D gene unclear. CDR1 and CDR2 (germline): SNHLY, FYNNEI. Trimming shortened V by 3 bases and J by 6 bases, and 10 bases separated the two germline ends. The CDR3 length is 13 residues. CDR3 protein: CASSENEGDTQYF. For the CDR3, the DNA is TGTGCCAGCAGTGAGAACGAAGGGGATACGCAGTATTTT.

This chain links TRBV15 with TRBJ2-7; D may be TRBD1 or TRBD2 (5 bases each). Trimming took off 5 bases at V and 3 bases at J, with 14 bases between the two ends. Germline V lookup: CDR1 LNHNV, CDR2 YYDKDF (reference sequence). The CDR3 totals 14 residues. In DNA, the CDR3 is TGTGCCACCAGCGGCGACAGAGGGGACTACGAGCAGTACTTC. Translated: CATSGDRGDYEQYF.

This clone was observed a single time. J is TRBJ2-1 and V is TRBV4-1, with D possibly TRBD1 on 6 matching bases. The V end was cut by 4 bases, the J end by 4 bases, with 11 bases between. Germline V gives CDR1 MGHRA, CDR2 YSYEKL. This CDR3 contains 14 residues. Written as DNA, the CDR3 is TGCGCCAGCAGCCCGATACAGGGATACAATGAGCAGTTCTTC. Amino acids: CASSPIQGYNEQFF.

This sequence joins TRBV5-1 and TRBJ1-2, with D maybe TRBD1 (6 bases). Germline lookup yields CDR1 SGHRS and CDR2 YFSETQ. The ends were cut back, 4 bases at V and 2 bases at J, with 24 bases in the middle. The CDR3 totals 18 residues. The CDR3 region is CASSLNTWEVGQNYGYTF. The DNA of the CDR3 is TGCGCCAGCAGCCTTAACACCTGGGAAGTCGGACAGAACTATGGCTACACCTTC.

The gene calls are TRBV30 and TRBJ2-7; the D is unclear. The CDR3 contains 14 residues. The V end was cut by 3 bases, the J end by 4 bases, with 16 bases between. Germline loops: CDR1 GTSNPN, CDR2 SVGIG (reference sequence). The DNA of the CDR3 is TGTGCCTGGAGAGGAGCCGCTGAACTATACGAGCAGTACTTC. Translated, it gives CAWRGAAELYEQYF.

The chain joins TRBV5-4 to TRBJ2-7, with D possibly being TRBD1 or TRBD2 (5 bases each). V was trimmed by 4 bases and J by 6 bases, leaving 17 bases between them. The germline V gene encodes CDR1 SGHNT and CDR2 YYREEE (reference sequence). This CDR3 has 14 residues. CDR3 amino acids: CASSPRDATGEQYF. CDR3 DNA sequence: TGTGCCAGCAGCCCCCGGGACGCTACAGGCGAGCAGTACTTC.

As to this clone: The sample has other DNA sequences that encode this CDR3 too. The V call is TRBV5-4, the J call TRBJ2-7; tentatively, D is TRBD2 (5 bases). Germline V CDR1 and CDR2: SGHNT, YYREEE (reference sequence). Trimming shortened V by 1 base and J by 2 bases, and 7 bases separated the two germline ends. CDR3 length equals 13 residues. In DNA, the CDR3 is TGTGCCAGCAGCTTGTCCGGGACCTACGAGCAGTACTTC. It is translated as CASSLSGTYEQYF.

This chain connects TRBV5-4 to TRBJ2-7; 9 bases are a match to TRBD2. V shed 0 bases and J 4 bases; nucleotides not matched to a gene: 8. The CDR3 is made up of 16 amino acids. The germline gives CDR1 SGHNT, CDR2 YYREEE (reference sequence). The CDR3 sequence is CASSLVLAGLGYEQYF. In DNA, the CDR3 is TGTGCCAGCAGCTTGGTTCTAGCGGGACTCGGGTACGAGCAGTACTTC.

This chain uses TRBV29-1 with TRBJ2-2; the match to TRBD2 covers 7 bases. The V and J ends lost 4 bases and 6 bases, in that order; junction bases with no gene match: 8. CDR1 and CDR2 from the germline V gene are SQVTM and ANQGSEA. CDR3 size: 14 residues. For the CDR3, the DNA is TGCAGCGTTGCTCTGGCGGGAGAACCCGGGGAGCTGTTTTTT. Residues: CSVALAGEPGELFF.

This chain connects TRBV27 to TRBJ2-7, with D possibly matching TRBD1 (5 bases). V lost 10 bases, J lost 3 bases, and 10 bases lay in between. Germline CDR1 and CDR2: MNHEY and SMNVEV (reference sequence). The CDR3 is 11 amino acids. The CDR3 loop is CAIRQGYEQYF. The CDR3 DNA sequence: TGTGCCATCCGGCAGGGCTACGAGCAGTACTTC.

This sequence joins TRBV7-9 and TRBJ2-3, with a tentative D call TRBD2 (7 bases). CDR3 length: 16 residues. Germline V gene lookup returns CDR1 SEHNR and CDR2 FQNEAQ (reference sequence). The ends were cut back, 3 bases at V and 4 bases at J, with 17 bases in the middle. CDR3 nucleotide sequence: TGTGCCAGCAGCTTTGGACAGCGGGGCATGGCAGATACGCAGTATTTT. Translation: CASSFGQRGMADTQYF. Looking up the rest from reference TRBV7-9 and TRBJ2-3 gives the full variable domain: DTGVSQNPRHKITKRGQNVTFRCDPISEHNRLYWYRQTLGQGPEFLTYFQNEAQLEKSRLLSDRFSAERPKGSFSTLEIQRTEQGDSAMYLCASSFGQRGMADTQYFGPGTRLTVL.

This clone was seen ten or more times. V gene TRBV5-4 combines with J gene TRBJ2-3; 7 bases map to TRBD2. After removal of 4 bases from V and 2 bases from J, the junction contained 4 bases not matched to a gene. The CDR3 runs 14 residues. Germline CDR1 is SGHNT and CDR2 is YYREEE (reference sequence). CDR3 sequence reads: CASSQGGATDTQYF. The CDR3 nucleotides read TGTGCCAGCAGCCAGGGAGGGGCCACAGATACGCAGTATTTT.

The CDR3 nucleotides are TGTGCCAGCAGCCCGACTGTCATGGGGGAGACCCAGTACTTC. Translating gives CASSPTVMGETQYF. This sequence joins TRBV5-4 and TRBJ2-5; D gene uncertain. This CDR3 is built from 14 residues. The germline V gene has CDR1 SGHNT and CDR2 YYREEE (reference sequence). The V end was cut by 4 bases, the J end by 5 bases, with 15 bases between.

The gene calls are TRBV27 and TRBJ2-7; D is ambiguous. Per the germline V gene, CDR1 is MNHEY and CDR2 is SMNVEV (reference sequence). CDR3 length: 14 residues. V was clipped by 5 bases and J by 3 bases, with 14 bases between them. The CDR3 region has the DNA TGTGCCAGCAGTCCTTTCGGTGGGTTCTACGAGCAGTACTTC. Translating it yields CASSPFGGFYEQYF.